The next 3 T cell receptor beta chains were all read from a single sample in a study of glioma-infiltrating T cells after dendritic cell vaccination. The method was immunoSEQ multiplex PCR; TCRdb's version includes in-frame clones alone and lacks a portion of them. The sample has 55,000 to 75,000 clones; 81% are singletons. Sequenced material: blood, taken before dendritic cell vaccination. The receptors stem from a human donor with glioblastoma.

In regard to this clone: Other DNA sequences in the same sample also yield this CDR3. The chain is built from TRBV19 and TRBJ1-1; possible D gene TRBD1, 5 bases. Trimming shortened V by 2 bases and J by 0 bases, and 10 bases separated the two germline ends. There are 15 residues in the CDR3. The germline gives CDR1 LNHDA, CDR2 SQIVND (reference sequence). The CDR3 loop reads CASSIMAGMNTEAFF. The CDR3 DNA reads TGTGCCAGTAGTATAATGGCAGGGATGAACACTGAAGCTTTCTTT.

The gene calls are TRBV7-9 and TRBJ1-3, with 12 bases aligning to TRBD1. This CDR3 comprises 14 residues. CDR1 SEHNR and CDR2 FQNEAQ come from the germline V gene (reference sequence). The CDR3 DNA is TGTGGTGGGACAGGGGGCAGCCCTGGAAACACCATATATTTT. Translating it yields CGGTGGSPGNTIYF.

This clone appeared a single time. The genes are TRBV6-5 and TRBJ1-5; 9 bases fit TRBD1. The CDR3 loop spans 15 amino acids. V gave up 4 bases and J gave up 4 bases; unmatched junction bases: 5. The germline V gene encodes CDR1 MNHEY and CDR2 SVGAGI. The CDR3 DNA sequence: TGTGCCAGCAGTTCCGGGACAGGGCGTAATCAGCCCCAGCATTTT. It translates to CASSSGTGRNQPQHF.